Listed here are 15 T cell receptor beta chains from one sample, sequenced in a study of T cell changes during pregnancy in multiple sclerosis. Generated by immunoSEQ multiplex PCR, the TCRdb table keeps only in-frame clones and is missing some. Of approximately 68,000 clones in the sample, roughly 90% were seen once. This material consisted of peripheral blood, taken in the second trimester of pregnancy. These receptors originate from a female donor with multiple sclerosis, enrolled in a pregnancy study.

The genes are TRBV7-2 and TRBJ2-2; tentatively, D is TRBD2 (5 bases). This CDR3 spans 14 amino acids. Trimming left V 4 bases short and J 6 bases short, with 12 bases between. CDR1 and CDR2 (germline): SGHTA, FQGNSA. CDR3 in amino acids: CASSSTTNPGELFF. DNA for the CDR3: TGTGCCAGCAGCTCCACGACTAATCCCGGGGAGCTGTTTTTT.

The rearrangement links TRBV6-4 to TRBJ1-6; no definite D call. In germline, CDR1 is MRHNA, CDR2 SNTAGT. V dropped 2 bases and J dropped 8 bases, with 13 bases sitting between them. CDR3 size: 15 residues. The CDR3 bases are TGTGCCAGCAGTGACCGGGGAGAATGGCATTCACCCCTCCACTTT. Protein: CASSDRGEWHSPLHF.

This clone has more than one count but fewer than ten. V and J are TRBV2 and TRBJ2-1; tentatively, D is TRBD2 (5 bases). Trimming took off 8 bases at V and 4 bases at J, with 15 bases between the two ends. Germline CDR1 and CDR2: SNHLY and FYNNEI. This CDR3 contains 14 residues. The CDR3 nucleotides read TGTGCCAGCGGACTGGCGGTGGGATACAATGAGCAGTTCTTC. It codes for CASGLAVGYNEQFF.

The rearrangement uses TRBV5-1 and TRBJ2-7; maybe TRBD2 (5 bases). The V end was cut by 2 bases, the J end by 2 bases, with 14 bases between. CDR3 length equals 15 residues. Per germline, CDR1 SGHRS and CDR2 YFSETQ. The CDR3, as DNA: TGCGCCAGCAGCTTAATCAATCAGGAGGCCTACGAGCAGTACTTC. Translation: CASSLINQEAYEQYF.

This rearrangement joins TRBV30 to TRBJ2-7; TRBD1 aligns across 8 bases. The V and J ends lost 8 bases and 3 bases, in that order; junction bases with no gene match: 3. The CDR3 spans 11 residues. CDR1 and CDR2 from the germline V gene are GTSNPN and SVGIG (reference sequence). CDR3 coding DNA: TGTGCCGGGGACAGGAACTACGAGCAGTACTTC. Translation gives CAGDRNYEQYF.

This clone appeared once. The CDR3 loop reads CAIRGTSADSGANVLTF. The CDR3 DNA reads TGTGCCATCAGGGGGACTAGCGCGGACTCTGGGGCCAACGTCCTGACTTTC. The V call is TRBV10-3, the J call TRBJ2-6; 10 positions match TRBD2. V lost 6 bases, J lost 0 bases, and 5 bases stayed unmatched. In germline, CDR1 is ENHRY, CDR2 SYGVKD. The CDR3 is 17 residues long.

Remarks on this clone: This same CDR3 is encoded by further DNA sequences in the sample. The rearrangement uses TRBV20-1 and TRBJ2-5, with D unresolved. The CDR3 has 11 amino acids. The germline V gene has CDR1 DFQATT and CDR2 SNEGSKA (reference sequence). Trimming took off 6 bases at V and 2 bases at J, with 7 bases between the two ends. The DNA of the CDR3 is TGCAGTGCCCTCCTTCAAGAGACCCAGTACTTC. Protein product: CSALLQETQYF.

V and J are TRBV2 and TRBJ1-5; D not certain. The length of the CDR3 is 14 residues. Trimming cost V 3 bases and J 3 bases, with 9 bases left between them. Germline-derived CDR1 and CDR2 are SNHLY and FYNNEI. The CDR3 loop reads CASSDWHPNQPQHF. DNA for the CDR3: TGTGCCAGCAGTGATTGGCACCCCAATCAGCCCCAGCATTTT.

This chain links TRBV5-4 with TRBJ2-2; D might be TRBD2 (6 bases). The CDR3 has 17 amino acids. The germline CDR1 and CDR2 sequences are SGHNT and YYREEE (reference sequence). Trimming stripped 2 bases from V and 5 bases from J, with 19 bases between. The CDR3 coding sequence is TGTGCCAGCAGCTTAAGGGTAGCTTCCGGAGGGACCGGGGAGCTGTTTTTT. Translation: CASSLRVASGGTGELFF.

The chain couples TRBV19 to TRBJ2-5, with 7 bases matching TRBD2. CDR3 length equals 16 residues. CDR1 is LNHDA and CDR2 is SQIVND in the germline V gene (reference sequence). V gave up 0 bases and J gave up 2 bases; unmatched junction bases: 6. The CDR3 DNA follows: TGTGCCAGTAGTATAGAAAGGGCTAGCGGTCAAGAGACCCAGTACTTC. It codes for CASSIERASGQETQYF.

This chain uses TRBV7-9 with TRBJ2-2; 13 nucleotides line up with TRBD2. This CDR3 spans 18 amino acids. With V trimmed by 0 bases and J by 7 bases, 8 bases remained unmatched. Germline loops: CDR1 SEHNR, CDR2 FQNEAQ (reference sequence). The CDR3 DNA sequence: TGTGCCAGCAGCTTAGCAGCAGGGACTAGCGGGAAGGTCGGGGAGCTGTTTTTT. Its translation: CASSLAAGTSGKVGELFF.

The gene calls are TRBV19 and TRBJ2-7; TRBD1 matches 10 bases. Germline CDR1 LNHDA, CDR2 SQIVND (reference sequence). The CDR3 is made up of 14 amino acids. The J segment lost 6 bases and the V segment lost 4 bases, leaving 6 bases of the junction unmatched. CDR3 region: CASSTPGQGPEQYF. The CDR3 coding sequence is TGTGCCAGTAGTACTCCGGGACAGGGGCCCGAGCAGTACTTC.

The V call is TRBV2, the J call TRBJ1-1; possible D gene TRBD1, 5 bases. This CDR3 is built from 13 residues. V was pared by 4 bases and J by 10 bases, with 16 bases between. Per germline, CDR1 SNHLY and CDR2 FYNNEI. CDR3 protein: CASSGGVPPRAFF. In DNA, the CDR3 is TGTGCCAGCAGTGGGGGGGTCCCACCGAGAGCTTTCTTT.

In this sample, this clone turned up many times. The same CDR3 can be traced to other DNA sequences in this sample. The chain uses TRBV11-3 and TRBJ2-1; possible D gene TRBD2, 6 bases. Germline CDR1 SGHNT, CDR2 YENEEA. The germline V and J ends were trimmed by 4 bases and 2 bases, with 9 bases remaining between them. This CDR3 is built from 14 residues. CDR3 protein: CASSSGLAYNEQFF. The CDR3 DNA reads as TGTGCCAGCAGCTCGGGACTTGCCTACAATGAGCAGTTCTTC.

The chain couples TRBV18 to TRBJ1-1; D not resolved. This CDR3 comprises 13 residues. Germline V gives CDR1 KGHSH, CDR2 LQKENI. Trimming removed 3 bases from V and 1 base from J, with 6 bases in between. The CDR3 reads CASSPTSNTEAFF. In DNA, the CDR3 is TGTGCCAGCTCACCGACTTCGAACACTGAAGCTTTCTTT. Full variable domain (outside the CDR3, taken from reference TRBV18 and TRBJ1-1): NAGVMQNPRHLVRRRGQEARLRCSPMKGHSHVYWYRQLPEEGLKFMVYLQKENIIDESGMPKERFSAEFPKEGPSILRIQQVVRGDSAAYFCASSPTSNTEAFFGQGTRLTVV.